These 3 T cell receptor beta chains came from one sample sequenced in a study of control samples from healthy donors and cancer patients. The repertoire was sequenced with immunoSEQ multiplex PCR; TCRdb's copy has only in-frame clones and lacks some. The table records roughly 400,000 clones, 75% to 95% of them present only once. The specimen sequenced was PBMCs. These receptors were obtained from a man aged 35 to 55 with head and neck cancer.

The chain uses TRBV7-9 and TRBJ1-1; 7 positions match TRBD1. CDR1 and CDR2 (germline): SEHNR, FQNEAQ (reference sequence). The CDR3 totals 14 residues. The junction had 3 bases not matched to a gene; V was cut back by 2 bases and J by 3 bases. The CDR3 is CASSLRGQDTEAFF. DNA of the CDR3: TGTGCCAGCAGCTTAAGGGGGCAGGACACTGAAGCTTTCTTT.

J is TRBJ1-4 and V is TRBV4-3; D not resolved. Germline V gene lookup returns CDR1 LGHNA and CDR2 YSLEER. This CDR3 has 16 residues. The V end lost 7 bases, the J end lost 3 bases, and 18 bases lay between the germline ends. The CDR3 spells CASKPNGQLANEKLFF. In nucleotides, the CDR3 is TGCGCCAGCAAACCCAATGGGCAGTTGGCTAATGAAAAACTGTTTTTT.

The count of this clone is one. The chain couples TRBV7-2 to TRBJ1-2, with 8 nucleotides matching TRBD1. V was clipped by 4 bases and J by 3 bases; unmatched bases: 13. The CDR3 is 17 residues long. Per the germline V gene, CDR1 is SGHTA and CDR2 is FQGNSA. CDR3 DNA sequence: TGTGCCAGCAGCTCCCCCCGGGACAGGACTCAGGACTATGGCTACACCTTC. This codes for CASSSPRDRTQDYGYTF.